Below, one T cell receptor beta chain is given with its context. Its antigen is not known. At the Johns Hopkins FTIC core, DNA taken from cultured CD4+ T cells was sequenced by way of the Oncomine TCR Beta short-read assay. One entry per CDR3 protein, called by TCRdb with MiXCR from the PCR reads. This table has more than 13,000 distinct CDR3 sequences, around 50% appearing once. V lost 7 bases to trimming and J lost 8 bases, with 17 bases between them. Germline V gene sequence: CDR1 MNHNS, CDR2 SASEGT. The CDR3 runs 14 residues. Stated treatment: roughly 11-day PBMC culture with coronavirus spike peptide pools or control peptides (ViraFEST assay). The data derive from a study of vaccination and CD4 T cells after COVID-19. Turning to the study itself: Sampling post-COVID took place a median approximately 100 days after diagnosis (range 35 to 161).

The source of this sequence is a human donor who had recovered from COVID-19. This rearrangement joins TRBV6-1 to TRBJ1-4, with D hard to call. This specimen was CD4+ T cells from blood, cultured in vitro, taken before SARS-CoV-2 vaccination. The CDR3 region is CASTNWRHGEKLFF. For the CDR3, the DNA is TGTGCCAGCACCAACTGGCGGCACGGGGAAAAACTGTTTTTT.